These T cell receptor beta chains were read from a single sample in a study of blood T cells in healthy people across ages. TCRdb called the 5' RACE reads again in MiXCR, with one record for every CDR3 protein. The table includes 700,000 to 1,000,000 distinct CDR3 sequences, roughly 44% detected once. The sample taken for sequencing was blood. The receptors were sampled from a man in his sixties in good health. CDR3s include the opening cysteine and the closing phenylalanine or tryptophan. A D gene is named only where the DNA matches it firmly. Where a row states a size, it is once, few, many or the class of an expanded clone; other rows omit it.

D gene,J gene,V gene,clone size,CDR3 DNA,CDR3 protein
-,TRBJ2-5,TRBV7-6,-,TGTGCCAGTAGGTTAGGCAGGCAAGAGACCCAGTACTTC,CASRLGRQETQYF
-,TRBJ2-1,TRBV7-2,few,TGTGCCAGCAGCCCTGTCCTTATCAATGAGCAGTTCTTC,CASSPVLINEQFF
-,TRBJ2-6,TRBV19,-,TGTGCCAGTAGTATGTCTGGGGCCAACGTCCTGACTTTC,CASSMSGANVLTF
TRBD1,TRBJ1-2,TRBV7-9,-,TGTGCCAGCAGCCTCCAGACAGGGGACGGCTACACCTTC,CASSLQTGDGYTF
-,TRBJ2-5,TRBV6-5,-,TGTGCCAGCAGTCCCTCATCGGGCTTTCAAGAGACCCAGTACTTC,CASSPSSGFQETQYF
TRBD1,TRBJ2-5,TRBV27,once,TGTGCCAGCAGTCCGGATCGGACAGGGTACAATGAGCAGTACTTC,CASSPDRTGYNEQYF
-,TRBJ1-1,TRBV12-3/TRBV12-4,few,TGTGCCAGCAGTTTACTCCGGGAGACTGAAGCTTTCTTT,CASSLLRETEAFF
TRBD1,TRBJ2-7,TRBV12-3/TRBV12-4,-,TGTGCCAGCAGTCCGACAGGGGCGGAATACGAGCAGTACTTC,CASSPTGAEYEQYF
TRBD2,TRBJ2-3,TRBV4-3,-,TGCGCCAGCAGCAGAAGACTAGCGGGGGGGGGTTCTGATACGCAGTATTTT,CASSRRLAGGGSDTQYF
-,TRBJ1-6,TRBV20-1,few,TGCAGTGCTAGAATTACAGGGACCTTGGGTTCACCCCTCCACTTT,CSARITGTLGSPLHF
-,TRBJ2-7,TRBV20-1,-,TGCAGTGCCAGGCCAGGGGCCGAACAGTACTTC,CSARPGAEQYF
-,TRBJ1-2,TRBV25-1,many,TGTGCCAGCAGTCCCGGGACCTTAAACTATGGCTACACCTTC,CASSPGTLNYGYTF
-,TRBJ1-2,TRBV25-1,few,TGTGCCAGCAGTGAAGTCGGGGCAACTAACTATGGCTACACCTTC,CASSEVGATNYGYTF
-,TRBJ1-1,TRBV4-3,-,TGCGCCAGCAGCCAAGATAAGGGCACTGAAGCTTTCTTT,CASSQDKGTEAFF
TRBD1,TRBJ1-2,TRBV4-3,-,TGCGCCAGCAGCCAGGTTACCGACAGGGGGGATCCGAACTATGGCTACACCTTC,CASSQVTDRGDPNYGYTF
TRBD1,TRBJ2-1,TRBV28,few,TGTGCCAGCAGTCAAAGGACAGGGTACAATGAGCAGTTCTTC,CASSQRTGYNEQFF
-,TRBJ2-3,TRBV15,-,TGTGCCACCAGCAATGGCGGGCGAGGCACAGATACGCAGTATTTT,CATSNGGRGTDTQYF
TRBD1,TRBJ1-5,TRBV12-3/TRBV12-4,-,TGTGCCAGCAGCGAACAGGGGCCCTATAGCAATCAGCCCCAGCATTTT,CASSEQGPYSNQPQHF
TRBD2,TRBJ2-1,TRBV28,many,TGTGCCAGCACTAGCGGGGGTCGATATGGGTTCTTC,CASTSGGRYGFF
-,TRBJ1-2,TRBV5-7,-,TGTGCCAGCAGCGTTAGACCCAGAACGTATGGCTACACCTTC,CASSVRPRTYGYTF
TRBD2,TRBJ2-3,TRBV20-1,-,TGCAGTGCTAGAGAGACGCGGGGGAGAGGAAATACGCAGTATTTT,CSARETRGRGNTQYF
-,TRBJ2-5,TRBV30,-,TGTGCCTGGAGCCGTGGGGGGACTCAAGAGACCCAGTACTTC,CAWSRGGTQETQYF
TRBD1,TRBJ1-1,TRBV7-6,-,TGTGCCAGCAGCGCTCAGGGGGGAATGAACACTGAAGCTTTCTTT,CASSAQGGMNTEAFF
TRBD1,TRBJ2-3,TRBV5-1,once,TGCGCCAGCAGCTTAATCCCGGGGACAGGGGCCAGGGATACGCAGTATTTT,CASSLIPGTGARDTQYF
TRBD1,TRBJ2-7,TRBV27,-,TGTGCCAGCAAATCGCCGGGACAGGGAGCTTGGGAGCAGTACTTC,CASKSPGQGAWEQYF
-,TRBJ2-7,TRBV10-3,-,TGTGCCATCAGTGACCCGGGACACTCCTACGAGCAGTACTTC,CAISDPGHSYEQYF
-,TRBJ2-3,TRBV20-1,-,TGCAGTGCCCCGGACCCAAATCCGGGCACAGATACGCAGTATTTT,CSAPDPNPGTDTQYF
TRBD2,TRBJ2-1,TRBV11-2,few,TGTGCCAGCAGCTTAGAGGGCTGGAGCGGGGGAAGGGCCTACAATGAGCAGTTCTTC,CASSLEGWSGGRAYNEQFF
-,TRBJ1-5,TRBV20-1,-,TGCAGTGCTAGAGATGCGCAGAATAGCAATCAGCCCCAGCATTTT,CSARDAQNSNQPQHF
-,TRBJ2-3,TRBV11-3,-,TGTGCCAGCAGCTTAGATGGGGTAAAGACAGATACGCAGTATTTT,CASSLDGVKTDTQYF
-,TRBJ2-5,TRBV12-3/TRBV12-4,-,TGTGCCAGCACCGCGGCGACGGGGGAGACCCAGTACTTC,CASTAATGETQYF
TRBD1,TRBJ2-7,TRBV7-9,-,TGTGCCAGCAGCCCTGGGGGGACAGGTTTTTACGAGCAGTACTTC,CASSPGGTGFYEQYF
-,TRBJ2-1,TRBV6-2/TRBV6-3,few,TGTGCCAGCAGTCAGTCTAGGGGCGCTTACAATGAGCAGTTCTTC,CASSQSRGAYNEQFF
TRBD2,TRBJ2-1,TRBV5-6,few,TGTGCCAGCAGCTTGAGCGGGGGGGCCTCCGATGAGCAGTTCTTC,CASSLSGGASDEQFF
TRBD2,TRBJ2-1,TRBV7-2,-,TGTGCCAGCAGCTTAGCGGGAGGGCCGCGGTTGAATGAGCAGTTCTTC,CASSLAGGPRLNEQFF
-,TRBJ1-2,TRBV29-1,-,TGCAGCGTGGACCGACAGTATGGCTACACCTTC,CSVDRQYGYTF
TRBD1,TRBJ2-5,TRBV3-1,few,TGTGCCAGCAGCTTCCCCTCGAACAGGGGCCGGGAGACCCAGTACTTC,CASSFPSNRGRETQYF
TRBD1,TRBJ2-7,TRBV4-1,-,TGCGCCAGCAGCCAAGAGCAGGGGGCTCTCTACGAGCAGTACTTC,CASSQEQGALYEQYF
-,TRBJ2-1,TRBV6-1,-,TGTGCCAGCATAGACAGCCCCTACTACAATGAGCAGTTCTTC,CASIDSPYYNEQFF
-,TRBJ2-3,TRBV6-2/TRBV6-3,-,TGTGCCAGCAGTTACGAGGGGTTGGGCACAGATACGCAGTATTTT,CASSYEGLGTDTQYF
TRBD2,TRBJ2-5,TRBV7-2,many,TGTGCCAGCAGCTCTCAAGCGCTAGCGGGGGAAGAGACCCAGTACTTC,CASSSQALAGEETQYF
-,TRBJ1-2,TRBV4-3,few,TGCGCCAGCAGCCAAGATCCGGGGGCGCATCTTGGCTACACCTTC,CASSQDPGAHLGYTF